One sample yielded the 16 T cell receptor beta chains listed below, sequenced in a study of long-term antiretroviral therapy in people with HIV. Sequencing relied on immunoSEQ assay v3.0, run at survey level. Profiled with immunoSEQ multiplex PCR; TCRdb holds only in-frame clones, not every one. The data hold tens of thousands of clones, with 75% to 90% observed a single time. This specimen consisted of unsorted PBMCs, obtained around 2.8 years after starting antiretroviral therapy. The receptor set was obtained from a man aged 30 to 45 with HIV.

This clone was picked up one time. The V gene is TRBV19, the J gene TRBJ1-6, with D maybe TRBD1 (5 bases). Trimming cost V 3 bases and J 6 bases, with 21 bases left between them. In germline, CDR1 is LNHDA, CDR2 SQIVND (reference sequence). The CDR3 sequence is 18 residues long. The DNA for the CDR3 is TGTGCCAGTAGTATTAAACACCGGGACGAACCTATTAATTCACCCCTCCACTTT. Encoded protein: CASSIKHRDEPINSPLHF.

J is TRBJ2-5 and V is TRBV18, with D unclear. CDR1 and CDR2 from the germline V gene are KGHSH and LQKENI. Trimming took 4 bases from V and 3 from J, leaving 6 bases between them. This CDR3 has 12 residues. CDR3 sequence: CASSQGKETQYF. The DNA of the CDR3 is TGTGCCAGCTCACAGGGAAAAGAGACCCAGTACTTC. Combining the CDR3 with reference TRBV18 and TRBJ2-5 gives the whole variable domain NAGVMQNPRHLVRRRGQEARLRCSPMKGHSHVYWYRQLPEEGLKFMVYLQKENIIDESGMPKERFSAEFPKEGPSILRIQQVVRGDSAAYFCASSQGKETQYFGPGTRLLVL.

V usage is TRBV30 and J usage is TRBJ1-2; 12 bases are shared with TRBD1. The CDR3 has 15 amino acids. The ends lost 4 bases at V and 7 bases at J; junction bases unmatched: 10. In germline, CDR1 is GTSNPN, CDR2 SVGIG (reference sequence). The DNA for the CDR3 is TGTGCCTGGACGCGGGACAGGGGGCTTTTTAGTGGCTACACCTTC. Protein product: CAWTRDRGLFSGYTF.

This clone was found a few times. The chain carries TRBV19 and TRBJ1-5; the D gene is possibly TRBD1 (6 bases). Germline loops: CDR1 LNHDA, CDR2 SQIVND (reference sequence). V was pared by 5 bases and J by 5 bases, with 16 bases between. The CDR3 totals 15 residues. CDR3 DNA: TGTGCCAGTAGTCCCGGCGGAAGGGGGGATCAGCCCCAGCATTTT. Amino acids: CASSPGGRGDQPQHF.

The chain joins TRBV5-6 to TRBJ1-2, with D uncertain. The CDR3 is 14 residues long. V lost 3 bases and J 2 bases, leaving 11 bases between the germline ends. Germline CDR1 SGHDT, CDR2 YYEEEE. In DNA form, the CDR3 reads TGTGCCAGCAGCTCCCAGGACGGCAACTATGGCTACACCTTC. Translated: CASSSQDGNYGYTF. Looking up the rest from reference TRBV5-6 and TRBJ1-2 gives the full variable domain: DAGVTQSPTHLIKTRGQQVTLRCSPKSGHDTVSWYQQALGQGPQFIFQYYEEEERQRGNFPDRFSGHQFPNYSSELNVNALLLGDSALYLCASSSQDGNYGYTFGSGTRLTVV.

V and J are TRBV5-1 and TRBJ2-1; 9 positions agree with TRBD1. J was trimmed by 6 bases and V by 0 bases; bases with no gene match: 7. CDR3 length equals 16 residues. Germline CDR1 and CDR2: SGHRS and YFSETQ. The chain's CDR3 is CASSLDPTGGPNEQFF. The CDR3 DNA reads TGCGCCAGCAGCTTGGACCCGACAGGGGGTCCCAATGAGCAGTTCTTC.

This rearrangement joins TRBV7-9 to TRBJ1-1; D remains unclear. Germline V lookup: CDR1 SEHNR, CDR2 FQNEAQ (reference sequence). Trimming pared 4 bases from V and 0 bases from J, leaving 9 bases between. The CDR3 length is 14 residues. CDR3 sequence (DNA): TGTGCCAGCAGCTACGGAGGTATGAACACTGAAGCTTTCTTT. It codes for CASSYGGMNTEAFF.

The chain links TRBV9 to TRBJ2-1, with no clear D. Germline V gene data show CDR1 as SGDLS and CDR2 as YYNGEE. V lost 1 base to trimming and J lost 1 base, with 15 bases between them. CDR3 size: 17 residues. The CDR3 region is CASSVKSGMASYNEQFF. CDR3 nucleotides: TGTGCCAGCAGCGTAAAATCCGGCATGGCTTCCTACAATGAGCAGTTCTTC.

The chain combines TRBV10-3 with TRBJ1-2; D gene unclear. This CDR3 has 14 amino acids. Trimming stripped 3 bases from V and 4 bases from J, with 12 bases between. Germline-derived CDR1 and CDR2 are ENHRY and SYGVKD. CDR3 region: CAISDSRHSYGYTF. In DNA form, the CDR3 reads TGTGCCATCAGTGACTCACGACATTCCTATGGCTACACCTTC.

This chain links TRBV11-3 with TRBJ2-7, with TRBD2 matching over 7 bases. Germline V gene sequence: CDR1 SGHNT, CDR2 YENEEA. This CDR3 is 16 amino acids long. V was pared by 3 bases and J by 2 bases, with 10 bases of the junction left unmatched. The CDR3 region is CASSFGPAAGTYEQYF. The CDR3 region has the DNA TGTGCCAGCAGCTTCGGACCGGCAGCGGGAACCTACGAGCAGTACTTC.

The chain carries TRBV7-3 and TRBJ2-1, with D perhaps matching TRBD1 or TRBD2 (6 bases each). Trimming pared 2 bases from V and 15 bases from J, leaving 14 bases between. The CDR3 loop spans 12 amino acids. Germline lookup yields CDR1 SGHTA and CDR2 FQGTGA. The CDR3 nucleotides read TGTGCCAGCAGCTTAGGGGCAGGGGAGGTGTTCTTC. Its protein is CASSLGAGEVFF. The full variable domain, completed using reference TRBV7-3 and TRBJ2-1, is GAGVSQTPSNKVTEKGKYVELRCDPISGHTALYWYRQSLGQGPEFLIYFQGTGAADDSGLPNDRFFAVRPEGSVSTLKIQRTERGDSAVYLCASSLGAGEVFFGPGTRLTVL.

The V gene is TRBV6-1, the J gene TRBJ1-6, with a tentative D call TRBD1 (5 bases). V dropped 7 bases and J dropped 9 bases, with 19 bases sitting between them. This CDR3 is built from 15 residues. CDR1 and CDR2 from the germline V gene are MNHNS and SASEGT. The chain's CDR3 is CASITQPGGGSPLHF. In nucleotides, the CDR3 is TGTGCCAGCATCACCCAGCCCGGGGGTGGTTCACCCCTCCACTTT.

The J gene is TRBJ2-5, the V gene TRBV2; D is unclear. Germline CDR1 is SNHLY and CDR2 is FYNNEI. V lost 2 bases to trimming and J lost 5 bases, with 12 bases between them. The CDR3 length is 14 residues. The CDR3 region is CASSELLVGETQYF. The CDR3 DNA sequence: TGTGCCAGCAGTGAACTTTTGGTGGGGGAGACCCAGTACTTC.

The chain joins TRBV11-2 to TRBJ1-4, with D perhaps TRBD1 (6 bases). Germline CDR1 reads SGHAT; CDR2 reads FQNNGV. Trimming removed 4 bases at V and 3 bases at J, with 12 bases between. The CDR3 loop spans 15 amino acids. The CDR3 coding sequence is TGTGCCAGCAGCTCCCGACAGGCGGCTAATGAAAAACTGTTTTTT. This gives the protein CASSSRQAANEKLFF.

This clone was seen once. The rearrangement links TRBV28 to TRBJ2-1, with 7 bases aligning to TRBD2. The J segment lost 7 bases and the V segment lost 7 bases, leaving 13 bases of the junction unmatched. The length of the CDR3 is 15 residues. The germline gives CDR1 MDHEN, CDR2 SYDVKM. The DNA for the CDR3 is TGTGCCAGCACTCCGTGGGTTAGCGGGCGGAATGAGCAGTTCTTC. Its protein product is CASTPWVSGRNEQFF.

Judged by abundance, this clone is medium-sized. The chain carries TRBV10-3 and TRBJ2-7; 10 nucleotides align to TRBD2. This CDR3 has 13 amino acids. Germline loops: CDR1 ENHRY, CDR2 SYGVKD. Trimming at V came to 9 bases and at J to 0 bases, leaving 2 bases not matched to a gene. CDR3 sequence reads: CAISGGHSYEQYF. CDR3 in DNA: TGTGCCATTAGCGGGGGGCACTCCTACGAGCAGTACTTC.